This T cell receptor beta chain was profiled in a study of OX40 agonist ivuxolimab in advanced cancers. Germline-derived CDR1 and CDR2 are SSHAT and FNYEAQ (reference sequence). The CDR3 is made up of 14 amino acids. A remark on this clone: Its matching antigen is unknown. The junction departs from the called germline gene at one end, perhaps through a read error.

Measured with immunoSEQ multiplex PCR; TCRdb has only the in-frame clones, and not every one. The table shows tens of thousands of clones, with around nine tenths occurring only once. Whole-study findings and limits: On average, CD8+ T cells showed a greater number of expanded clones than CD4+. Some of the nonresponding patients also showed low levels of normalized T-cell clonal expansion.

The TCR was taken from an adult with an advanced solid tumor such as melanoma, head and neck, liver or kidney cancer. The chain uses TRBV7-7 and TRBJ2-3; D possibly corresponds to TRBD2 (6 bases). Sequences were derived from CD4+ or CD8+ T cells sorted from blood, sampled in a trial of the OX40 agonist ivuxolimab. The CDR3 spells CASSRDLSTDTQYF. The CDR3 region has the DNA TGTGCTAGCAGCCGGGACTTGAGCACAGATACGCAGTATTTT.